Presented here are 27 T cell receptor beta chains from one specimen sequenced in a study of beta chain features in type 1 diabetes. Expressed TCRB transcripts were sequenced after all isolated RNA was converted to cDNA. The table came from immunoSEQ multiplex PCR; TCRdb's copy has only in-frame clones and leaves some out. The data hold over 150,000 clones, with roughly an eighth observed a single time. The sample comprised central memory CD4+ T cells from blood. Source of these receptors: a young woman in good health.

This clone was counted a few times. This sequence joins TRBV27 and TRBJ2-2, with D possibly being TRBD1 (6 bases). V shed 6 bases and J shed 2 bases, with 10 bases lying between them. The germline gives CDR1 MNHEY, CDR2 SMNVEV (reference sequence). This CDR3 has 14 amino acids. CDR3 region: CASRTGTNTGELFF. CDR3 sequence (DNA): TGTGCCAGCAGAACAGGGACAAACACCGGGGAGCTGTTTTTT.

The chain is built from TRBV28 and TRBJ1-2; D gene unclear. Trimming removed 11 bases at V and 2 bases at J, with 9 bases between. CDR1 is MDHEN and CDR2 is SYDVKM in the germline V gene. The CDR3 runs 11 residues. CDR3 sequence: CACTGNYGYTF. The CDR3 nucleotides are TGTGCCTGTACGGGAAACTATGGCTACACCTTC.

The table lists this clone with a few counts. The chain combines TRBV7-9 with TRBJ2-5; TRBD1 is a possible D gene (5 bases). Trimming left V 2 bases short and J 5 bases short, with 9 bases between. The CDR3 has 13 amino acids. CDR1 is SEHNR, CDR2 FQNEAQ, per germline (reference sequence). The CDR3 is CASSLRGRETQYF. The CDR3 DNA sequence: TGTGCCAGCAGCTTAAGGGGCCGGGAGACCCAGTACTTC.

In the case of this clone: Other DNA sequences within the sample encode an identical CDR3. The gene calls are TRBV30 and TRBJ1-5; 10 bases line up with TRBD1. The CDR3 is 15 residues long. Germline V gene lookup returns CDR1 GTSNPN and CDR2 SVGIG (reference sequence). The V gene end was trimmed by 2 bases and the J gene end by 2 bases; junction bases not matched to a gene: 3. DNA for the CDR3: TGTGCCTGGAGTCTCGGGACAGGGGGCAATCAGCCCCAGCATTTT. It is translated as CAWSLGTGGNQPQHF.

This clone appeared once. V gene TRBV5-6 combines with J gene TRBJ1-2; perhaps TRBD1 as D (6 bases). CDR3 length: 12 residues. V was cut by 2 bases and J by 13 bases, with 15 bases left in between. Germline CDR1 and CDR2: SGHDT and YYEEEE. In nucleotides, the CDR3 is TGTGCCAGCAGCTTATCTACAGGGTCCGGCACCTTC. Translated, it gives CASSLSTGSGTF.

This clone came up a few times. The genes are TRBV5-1 and TRBJ2-7; D may be TRBD1 (5 bases). Trimming removed 0 bases at V and 4 bases at J, with 5 bases between. CDR1 SGHRS and CDR2 YFSETQ come from the germline V gene. The CDR3 is 12 amino acids. CDR3 loop: CASSLGQYEQYF. DNA for the CDR3: TGCGCCAGCAGCTTGGGACAGTACGAGCAGTACTTC. Based on the CDR3 plus reference TRBV5-1 and TRBJ2-7, the full variable domain is KAGVTQTPRYLIKTRGQQVTLSCSPISGHRSVSWYQQTPGQGLQFLFEYFSETQRNKGNFPGRFSGRQFSNSRSEMNVSTLELGDSALYLCASSLGQYEQYFGPGTRLTVT.

The chain uses TRBV5-6 and TRBJ1-1; possibly TRBD1 for D (6 bases). This CDR3 is 13 amino acids long. Trimming stripped 1 base from V and 3 bases from J, with 7 bases between. Per the germline V gene, CDR1 is SGHDT and CDR2 is YYEEEE. The CDR3 DNA reads TGTGCCAGCAGCTTGTGGGGGCACACTGAAGCTTTCTTT. Its translation: CASSLWGHTEAFF.

This clone was detected a few times. Here the CDR3 DNA reads TGTGCCAGTAGTCCAGGGGGCGGGAGAACGGTGAATGAGCAGTTCTTC. Translation gives CASSPGGGRTVNEQFF. The chain has TRBV19 and TRBJ2-1, with D possibly matching TRBD1 (8 bases). V gave up 5 bases and J gave up 7 bases, with 21 bases separating them. The CDR3 runs 16 residues. Germline values: CDR1 LNHDA, CDR2 SQIVND (reference sequence).

The chain couples TRBV28 to TRBJ2-7, with D maybe TRBD1 (5 bases). The CDR3 runs to 13 residues. Germline CDR1 MDHEN, CDR2 SYDVKM. The V end lost 7 bases, the J end lost 5 bases, and 15 bases lay between the germline ends. CDR3 nucleotide sequence: TGTGCCAGCATATTCTCAGGGTCGGACGAGCAGTACTTC. Translation gives CASIFSGSDEQYF.

The chain recombines TRBV10-1 with TRBJ2-1; the match to TRBD2 covers 11 bases. Germline CDR1 and CDR2: WNHNN and SYGVQD (reference sequence). This CDR3 region has 16 residues. The junction had 9 bases not matched to a gene; V was cut back by 3 bases and J by 8 bases. The CDR3 coding sequence is TGCGCCAGCAGTGATCATACGACTAGCGGGACCTATGAGCAGTTCTTC. Its protein is CASSDHTTSGTYEQFF.

This clone was observed a few times. The rearrangement links TRBV18 to TRBJ1-1; D uncertain. This CDR3 is 14 amino acids long. V was trimmed by 3 bases and J by 1 base, leaving 9 bases between them. The germline gives CDR1 KGHSH, CDR2 LQKENI. The chain's CDR3 is CASSPSVRNTEAFF. In nucleotides, the CDR3 is TGTGCCAGCTCACCTTCGGTTAGGAACACTGAAGCTTTCTTT.

This clone was seen more than once but under ten times. This rearrangement joins TRBV29-1 to TRBJ1-2; D might be TRBD1 (6 bases). Per germline, CDR1 SQVTM and CDR2 ANQGSEA. The CDR3 covers 15 residues. Trimming shortened V by 0 bases and J by 8 bases, and 19 bases separated the two germline ends. The CDR3 protein is CSVEESRRGKQGYTF. The CDR3 bases are TGCAGCGTTGAAGAATCCCGCAGGGGAAAGCAGGGCTACACCTTC.

The chain employs TRBV25-1 and TRBJ2-3; D unresolved. Germline CDR1 MGHDK, CDR2 SYGVNS. The V end was cut by 0 bases, the J end by 3 bases, with 10 bases between. The CDR3 length is 15 residues. CDR3 DNA sequence: TGTGCCAGCAGTGAATACGGCGGCCTTACAGATACGCAGTATTTT. Its translation is CASSEYGGLTDTQYF.

The CDR3 nucleotides are TGTGCCAGCAGCCCCGCTGAGCTCTACGAGCAGTACTTC. Its translation is CASSPAELYEQYF. V gene TRBV9 combines with J gene TRBJ2-7; no clear D gene. Germline-derived CDR1 and CDR2 are SGDLS and YYNGEE. There are 13 residues in the CDR3. The ends were cut back, 4 bases at V and 3 bases at J, with 11 bases in the middle.

This clone was picked up a small number of times. The chain recombines TRBV28 with TRBJ2-3, with 7 bases fitting TRBD2. CDR3 length equals 17 residues. J lost 0 bases, V lost 3 bases, and 9 bases had no gene match. CDR1 and CDR2 from the germline V gene are MDHEN and SYDVKM. Here the CDR3 DNA reads TGTGCCAGCAGTTTTAGGGACTACCCCATCAGCACAGATACGCAGTATTTT. Translated, it gives CASSFRDYPISTDTQYF.

In DNA form, the CDR3 reads TGTGCCTGGAGTGTACAGTTGGGGGGACAGGGAGGAAAACTGTTTTTT. The encoded protein is CAWSVQLGGQGGKLFF. The chain has TRBV30 and TRBJ1-4; 9 bases align to TRBD1. V lost 0 bases and J lost 10; bases outside the gene matches: 12. From germline, CDR1 is GTSNPN and CDR2 SVGIG (reference sequence). CDR3 length: 16 residues.

The rearrangement links TRBV15 to TRBJ2-7; D is possibly TRBD1 (6 bases). The CDR3 covers 14 residues. Germline V gene lookup returns CDR1 LNHNV and CDR2 YYDKDF (reference sequence). Trimming stripped 5 bases from V and 0 bases from J, with 11 bases between. For the CDR3, the DNA is TGTGCCACCAGCCCACAGGGAACCTCCTACGAGCAGTACTTC. Translation gives CATSPQGTSYEQYF.

This clone was seen only a few times. The chain has TRBV5-1 and TRBJ2-7, with a tentative D call TRBD1 (6 bases). The V gene's germline CDR1 is SGHRS and CDR2 YFSETQ. V was shortened by 6 bases and J by 3 bases, with 13 bases between the two germline ends. The CDR3 covers 13 residues. The CDR3 spells CASNYREGYEQYF. The CDR3 nucleotides read TGCGCCAGCAACTACAGGGAAGGCTACGAGCAGTACTTC.

This chain joins TRBV19 and TRBJ2-7; 9 bases align to TRBD2. Germline V lookup: CDR1 LNHDA, CDR2 SQIVND (reference sequence). J was trimmed by 0 bases and V by 3 bases; bases with no gene match: 6. The CDR3 length is 16 residues. This chain's CDR3 is CASSMGGTSHSYEQYF. The CDR3 nucleotides read TGTGCCAGTAGTATGGGAGGGACTAGCCACTCCTACGAGCAGTACTTC.

The chain joins TRBV30 to TRBJ1-5; D might be TRBD1 (5 bases). The V and J ends lost 4 bases and 3 bases respectively, with 10 bases between them. In germline, CDR1 is GTSNPN, CDR2 SVGIG (reference sequence). The CDR3 consists of 13 residues. The CDR3 region is CAWTGWPNQPQHF. The CDR3, as DNA: TGTGCCTGGACAGGGTGGCCCAATCAGCCCCAGCATTTT.

This clone has only a few counts. Other DNA sequences from this sample encode an identical CDR3 as well. The rearrangement uses TRBV28 and TRBJ1-1; no reliable D call. The CDR3 extends over 12 amino acids. V shed 4 bases and J shed 4 bases, with 7 bases lying between them. Germline lookup yields CDR1 MDHEN and CDR2 SYDVKM. CDR3 protein: CASSSRVTEAFF. The CDR3 DNA follows: TGTGCCAGCAGTTCGCGAGTCACTGAAGCTTTCTTT.

This clone was counted a few times. The CDR3: CAWARDSNEQFF. In nucleotides, the CDR3 is TGTGCCTGGGCGCGGGACTCCAATGAGCAGTTCTTC. The chain recombines TRBV30 with TRBJ2-1; tentatively, D is TRBD2 (6 bases). V lost 5 bases and J 6 bases, leaving 11 bases between the germline ends. The CDR3 runs to 12 residues. Germline-derived CDR1 and CDR2 are GTSNPN and SVGIG (reference sequence).

This chain links TRBV9 with TRBJ1-4, with 7 bases fitting TRBD1. V shed 3 bases and J 4 bases; nucleotides not matched to a gene: 12. Looked up from germline, CDR1 is SGDLS and CDR2 is YYNGEE. The CDR3 is 17 amino acids. The CDR3 reads CASSARGGDRHNEKLFF. In nucleotides, the CDR3 is TGTGCCAGCAGCGCCCGCGGGGGGGACAGACATAATGAAAAACTGTTTTTT.

The genes are TRBV7-3 and TRBJ2-1, with 8 positions matching TRBD2. Germline trimming cut 2 bases from V and 2 bases from J; bases unmatched to any gene: 5. CDR3 size: 16 residues. CDR1 is SGHTA, CDR2 FQGTGA, per germline. The CDR3 region is CASSLEGAGAYNEQFF. The CDR3 DNA sequence: TGTGCCAGCAGCTTAGAGGGAGCGGGAGCCTACAATGAGCAGTTCTTC.

This clone was observed a handful of times. The chain uses TRBV6-6 and TRBJ2-7, with 8 bases matching TRBD1. CDR1 is MNHNY and CDR2 is SVGAGI in the germline V gene (reference sequence). This CDR3 spans 14 amino acids. V gave up 4 bases and J gave up 4 bases; unmatched junction bases: 6. The CDR3 region has the DNA TGTGCCAGCAGTTCCGACAGGGGCGGGTACGAGCAGTACTTC. It is translated as CASSSDRGGYEQYF.

A few counts support this clone. The rearrangement uses TRBV7-2 and TRBJ1-5; D gene unclear. Germline lookup yields CDR1 SGHTA and CDR2 FQGNSA. V was cut by 5 bases and J by 3 bases, with 5 bases left in between. The CDR3 totals 12 residues. Here the CDR3 DNA reads TGTGCCAGCAGCCCCGTCAATCAGCCCCAGCATTTT. It codes for CASSPVNQPQHF.

The V gene is TRBV28, the J gene TRBJ2-1; tentatively, D is TRBD1 (5 bases). Germline V gene sequence: CDR1 MDHEN, CDR2 SYDVKM. The V and J ends lost 2 bases and 13 bases respectively, with 21 bases between them. CDR3 length: 15 residues. The CDR3 sequence is CASSLPSGQTGTQFF. CDR3 in DNA: TGTGCCAGCAGTTTACCCTCTGGACAAACCGGAACCCAGTTCTTC.